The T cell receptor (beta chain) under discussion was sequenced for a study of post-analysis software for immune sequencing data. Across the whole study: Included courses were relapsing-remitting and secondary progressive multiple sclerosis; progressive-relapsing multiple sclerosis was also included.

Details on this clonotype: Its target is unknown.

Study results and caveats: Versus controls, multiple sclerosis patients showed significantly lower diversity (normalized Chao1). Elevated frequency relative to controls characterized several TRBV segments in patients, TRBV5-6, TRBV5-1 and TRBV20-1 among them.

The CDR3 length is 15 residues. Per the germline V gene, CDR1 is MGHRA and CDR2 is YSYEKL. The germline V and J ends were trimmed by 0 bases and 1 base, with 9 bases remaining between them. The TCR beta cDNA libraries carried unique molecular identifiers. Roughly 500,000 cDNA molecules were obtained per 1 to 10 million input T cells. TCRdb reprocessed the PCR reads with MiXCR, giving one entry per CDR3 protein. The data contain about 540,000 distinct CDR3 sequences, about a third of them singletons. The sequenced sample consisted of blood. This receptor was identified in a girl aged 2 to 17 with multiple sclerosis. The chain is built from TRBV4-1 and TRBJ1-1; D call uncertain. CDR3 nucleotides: TGCGCCAGCAGCCAAGATGGGGAGGAGAACACTGAAGCTTTCTTT. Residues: CASSQDGEENTEAFF.